Below, one T cell receptor beta chain is given with its context. V lost 2 bases, J lost 4 bases, and 8 bases stayed unmatched. The CDR3 has 16 residues. Per the germline V gene, CDR1 is MNHEY and CDR2 is SVGAGI. This sample was included in a study of blood T cell repertoires in COVID-19. Study background: Whether acute or convalescent, the COVID-19 samples came from the United States, Italy and Spain. PBMCs, B-cell-depleted T cells, or T cells provided the cDNA or gDNA that made up the material.

Original processing notes: Estimation of nucleated cell counts was performed using reference gene primer amplification. Assay: immunoSEQ multiplex PCR; the TCRdb copy retains only in-frame clones and omits some. D and trimming come from the DNA, and the V and J calls and clone size come from that table. This table holds over 40,000 clones, about nine tenths found once. The rearrangement uses TRBV6-5 and TRBJ2-3; the match to TRBD2 covers 8 bases. The source of this sequence is a human donor in a cohort sampled during active COVID-19. The material sequenced was peripheral blood. CDR3 sequence reads: CASSYERSGSADTQYF. CDR3 DNA: TGTGCCAGCAGTTACGAGAGAAGCGGGAGTGCAGATACGCAGTATTTT.